What follows are 28 T cell receptor beta chains derived from one specimen sequenced in a study of Graves' ophthalmopathy and Graves' hyperthyroidism (dated by TCRdb to the late 2010s). The sequencer was an Illumina HiSeq 2000. TCR beta CDR3 regions were amplified from RNA transcripts for repertoire sequencing. A first-round RT-PCR used HTBI primers with the Qiagen OneStep RT-PCR kit, followed by a second-round multiplex PCR, size selection and purification. Through fastp at Q25 and MiXCR, TCRdb rebuilt clones from the public reads, retaining in-frame beta chains. Entries are consolidated by CDR3 protein sequence, retaining the most common genes and DNA. The sample data list about 220,000 distinct CDR3 sequences, and roughly 21% of these were observed just once. The ten largest account for roughly 44% of the sample. The specimen was peripheral blood. The receptors derive from a woman between 50 and 59 years old with Graves' ophthalmopathy. Donor details come from another sample of the same person, matched by shared clones.

Many counts were recorded for this clonotype. The chain uses TRBV5-1 and TRBJ1-1; no reliable D call. V lost 5 bases, J lost 4 bases, and 15 bases lay in between. Germline CDR1 is SGHRS and CDR2 is YFSETQ. The CDR3 length is 14 residues. The CDR3: CASSLDGRGTEAFF. Written as DNA, the CDR3 is TGCGCCAGCAGTTTAGACGGTCGCGGCACTGAAGCTTTCTTT.

This clonotype has at least ten counts. The rearrangement links TRBV4-1 to TRBJ2-2; D tentatively reads TRBD1 or TRBD2 (5 bases each). Germline V gene lookup returns CDR1 MGHRA and CDR2 YSYEKL. The ends were cut back, 3 bases at V and 1 base at J, with 12 bases in the middle. This CDR3 has 16 residues. The CDR3 sequence: CASSHSGTLNTGELFF. Here the CDR3 DNA reads TGCGCCAGCAGCCACTCGGGGACCCTGAACACCGGGGAGCTGTTTTTT.

J is TRBJ1-2 and V is TRBV20-1, with 7 bases that match TRBD1. The ends lost 3 bases at V and 5 bases at J; junction bases unmatched: 6. The CDR3 sequence is 13 residues long. Germline-derived CDR1 and CDR2 are DFQATT and SNEGSKA (reference sequence). This CDR3 reads CSASHRGLYGYTF. The CDR3 DNA reads TGCAGTGCTAGCCACAGGGGACTTTATGGCTACACCTTC.

There are many counts of this clonotype. J is TRBJ2-5 and V is TRBV20-1, with 9 bases lining up with TRBD1. Germline loops: CDR1 DFQATT, CDR2 SNEGSKA (reference sequence). The trim removed 6 bases at V and 5 bases at J, leaving 19 bases unmatched. The CDR3 is made up of 17 amino acids. The CDR3 sequence: CSAKDRGKGGRRETQYF. CDR3 DNA: TGCAGTGCCAAGGACAGGGGCAAGGGGGGTCGTCGGGAGACCCAGTACTTC.

This clonotype was counted at least ten times. This sequence joins TRBV15 and TRBJ2-5; D is undetermined. The germline V gene has CDR1 LNHNV and CDR2 YYDKDF (reference sequence). This CDR3 has 14 amino acids. Trimming shortened V by 1 base and J by 2 bases, and 8 bases separated the two germline ends. CDR3 DNA sequence: TGTGCCACCAGCAGAGGGCAGAAACAAGAGACCCAGTACTTC. Residues: CATSRGQKQETQYF.

The CDR3 is CASRTRGGTNTEAFF. CDR3 nucleotides: TGTGCCAGCAGAACCAGGGGGGGAACGAACACTGAAGCTTTCTTT. The V and J genes are TRBV6-1 and TRBJ1-1; TRBD1 matches 7 bases. V lost 6 bases, J lost 1 base, and 8 bases stayed unmatched. Germline CDR1 MNHNS, CDR2 SASEGT. The CDR3 runs 15 residues.

This clonotype has at least ten counts. This chain links TRBV6-5 with TRBJ2-7; D unclear. This CDR3 contains 12 residues. V was cut by 11 bases and J by 3 bases, with 14 bases left in between. Germline CDR1 and CDR2: MNHEY and SVGAGI. CDR3 coding DNA: TGTGCCGTAGCAGGAGACCTCTACGAGCAGTACTTC. It yields the protein CAVAGDLYEQYF.

The chain combines TRBV5-4 with TRBJ2-2; no reliable D call. Germline lookup yields CDR1 SGHNT and CDR2 YYREEE (reference sequence). V gave up 5 bases and J gave up 1 base, with 9 bases separating them. There are 14 residues in the CDR3. The CDR3, as DNA: TGTGCCAGCAGTCTTTGGGAGAACACCGGGGAGCTGTTTTTT. It encodes CASSLWENTGELFF.

Comment on this clonotype: A junction end diverges from the germline sequence, so it may reflect a read error. This chain joins TRBV30 and TRBJ2-5, with 16 positions matching TRBD2. This CDR3 has 14 amino acids. The V gene's germline CDR1 is GTSNPN and CDR2 SVGIG (reference sequence). CDR3 bases: TGTGCCTGGACCCTCTCCGGGACTAGCGGGAGGGGGCACTTC. It codes for CAWTLSGTSGRGHF.

This clonotype was observed at least ten times. The chain recombines TRBV6-1 with TRBJ1-2; a possible D gene is TRBD1 (5 bases). The ends were cut back, 1 base at V and 5 bases at J, with 11 bases in the middle. This CDR3 comprises 14 residues. The germline gives CDR1 MNHNS, CDR2 SASEGT. This CDR3 is CASSEVGTAYGYTF. CDR3 nucleotides: TGTGCCAGCAGTGAAGTTGGGACGGCTTATGGCTACACCTTC.

V usage is TRBV27 and J usage is TRBJ2-7; no firm D call. The CDR3 is 13 residues long. V was clipped by 5 bases and J by 3 bases, with 11 bases between them. From germline, CDR1 is MNHEY and CDR2 SMNVEV (reference sequence). This chain's CDR3 is CASSRRTGYEQYF. DNA for the CDR3: TGTGCCAGCAGTCGCCGGACGGGCTACGAGCAGTACTTC.

This clonotype was counted ten times or more. The V call is TRBV12-3 or TRBV12-4, the J call TRBJ2-7, with D possibly matching TRBD2 (5 bases). Trimming stripped 6 bases from V and 7 bases from J, with 13 bases between. The CDR3 consists of 12 residues. The CDR3 DNA sequence: TGTGCCAGCAGCCTAGGACCGGGGGAGCAGTACTTC. Translated, it gives CASSLGPGEQYF.

V gene TRBV27 combines with J gene TRBJ2-7, with 7 bases lining up with TRBD2. The CDR3 length is 17 residues. The V segment lost 6 bases and the J segment 0 bases; nucleotides outside the gene matches: 14. The V gene's germline CDR1 is MNHEY and CDR2 SMNVEV (reference sequence). The CDR3 reads CASRSHAGAKSSYEQYF. The CDR3 region has the DNA TGTGCCAGCAGATCCCATGCGGGAGCTAAGAGCTCCTACGAGCAGTACTTC.

In this sample, this clonotype turned up many times. The chain is built from TRBV10-3 and TRBJ1-3, with D possibly being TRBD1 (5 bases). CDR3 length: 17 amino acids. The germline V and J ends were trimmed by 9 bases and 0 bases, with 21 bases remaining between them. Germline V gives CDR1 ENHRY, CDR2 SYGVKD. In nucleotides, the CDR3 is TGTGCCATTTCGCCTCGGGACGGAGTATTCTCTGGAAACACCATATATTTT. It is translated as CAISPRDGVFSGNTIYF.

This clonotype occurred many times. The chain uses TRBV30 and TRBJ1-1; D is ambiguous. Germline V CDR1 and CDR2: GTSNPN, SVGIG (reference sequence). The CDR3 consists of 11 residues. Trimming left V 3 bases short and J 11 bases short, with 13 bases between. The CDR3 DNA reads TGTGCCTGGAGAGACGACGCCGGGGCTTTCTTT. Translating it yields CAWRDDAGAFF.

This clonotype was counted ten times or more. The chain combines TRBV19 with TRBJ2-7; TRBD2 aligns across 14 bases. V lost 4 bases to trimming and J lost 3 bases; unmatched junction nucleotides: 8. Germline values: CDR1 LNHDA, CDR2 SQIVND (reference sequence). This CDR3 contains 17 residues. The CDR3, as DNA: TGTGCCAGTAGTACGACCGGGACTAGCGGGAGACGCTACGAGCAGTACTTC. It encodes CASSTTGTSGRRYEQYF.

This clonotype was counted ten times or more. CDR3 protein: CASSLEVDTYEQYF. The CDR3 DNA is TGCGCCAGCAGCTTGGAAGTGGATACCTACGAGCAGTACTTC. The rearrangement links TRBV5-1 to TRBJ2-7; D is undetermined. Germline-derived CDR1 and CDR2 are SGHRS and YFSETQ. V dropped 0 bases and J dropped 2 bases, with 9 bases sitting between them. CDR3 length: 14 amino acids.

Many counts were recorded for this clonotype. This CDR3 reads CATSRDRSSYEQYF. CDR3 DNA: TGTGCCACCAGCAGGGACCGGAGCTCCTACGAGCAGTACTTC. The chain couples TRBV15 to TRBJ2-7; D unresolved. CDR3 size: 14 residues. With 3 bases removed from V and 0 bases from J, the gap between germline ends came to 9 bases. Germline V lookup: CDR1 LNHNV, CDR2 YYDKDF (reference sequence).

The chain carries TRBV6-1 and TRBJ1-5, with D unresolved. Trimming left V 6 bases short and J 7 bases short, with 13 bases between. This CDR3 is 13 amino acids long. CDR1 and CDR2 from the germline V gene are MNHNS and SASEGT. The CDR3 nucleotides are TGTGCCAGCAGCGACCAGCGGACGCAGCCCCAGCATTTT. This encodes CASSDQRTQPQHF.

The chain is built from TRBV11-2 and TRBJ2-2, with TRBD2 matching 12 bases. The V and J ends lost 1 base and 7 bases, in that order; junction bases with no gene match: 10. From germline, CDR1 is SGHAT and CDR2 FQNNGV. This CDR3 is 18 amino acids long. The CDR3 DNA reads as TGTGCCAGCAGCTTAGTTGCCCTAGCGGGAGGGCCCGGCGGGGAGCTGTTTTTT. This sequence encodes CASSLVALAGGPGGELFF.

This clonotype was recorded many times. CDR3 region: CAIRGLLEQPQHF. The CDR3 coding sequence is TGTGCCATCAGGGGGCTACTAGAACAGCCCCAGCATTTT. The V and J genes are TRBV10-3 and TRBJ1-5; possibly TRBD1 for D (5 bases). V lost 6 bases, J lost 7 bases, and 13 bases lay in between. Germline V gives CDR1 ENHRY, CDR2 SYGVKD. This CDR3 has 13 amino acids.

The chain carries TRBV28 and TRBJ2-7; 7 bases map to TRBD2. This CDR3 spans 13 amino acids. With 5 bases clipped from V and 6 bases from J, the junction kept 7 bases outside the gene matches. The germline V gene has CDR1 MDHEN and CDR2 SYDVKM. CDR3 loop: CASSVAGGGEQYF. The CDR3, as DNA: TGTGCCAGCAGTGTAGCGGGTGGTGGCGAGCAGTACTTC.

This chain joins TRBV11-1 and TRBJ2-2; D call uncertain. CDR3 size: 16 residues. Trimming shortened V by 2 bases and J by 0 bases, and 10 bases separated the two germline ends. Germline CDR1 is SGHAT and CDR2 is FQDESV (reference sequence). The DNA of the CDR3 is TGTGCCAGCAGCTTACTATCGCCCGCGAACACCGGGGAGCTGTTTTTT. This gives the protein CASSLLSPANTGELFF.

This clonotype has ten or more counts. The chain uses TRBV19 and TRBJ2-7, with 11 bases identical to TRBD1. The CDR3 totals 14 residues. Germline CDR1 is LNHDA and CDR2 is SQIVND (reference sequence). Unmatched junction bases numbered 4, after V lost 6 bases and J lost 3 bases. The CDR3, as DNA: TGTGCCAGTAGAGCCGGGACAGGGGGCTACGAGCAGTACTTC. Encoded protein: CASRAGTGGYEQYF.

This clonotype was recorded many times. The V gene is TRBV7-9, the J gene TRBJ2-7; D is undetermined. The CDR3 is 14 residues long. The ends were cut back, 1 base at V and 5 bases at J, with 12 bases in the middle. Germline assignment: CDR1 SEHNR and CDR2 FQNEAQ (reference sequence). CDR3 amino acids: CASSLDYRPDEQYF. The CDR3 coding sequence is TGTGCCAGCAGCTTAGATTACAGACCGGACGAGCAGTACTTC.

The rearrangement links TRBV4-2 to TRBJ1-1; D is perhaps TRBD1 (5 bases). Looked up from germline, CDR1 is LGHNA and CDR2 is YNFKEQ. This CDR3 contains 16 residues. V was pared by 0 bases and J by 4 bases, with 15 bases between. This CDR3 is CASSQELGARGTEAFF. The CDR3 DNA reads as TGTGCCAGCAGCCAAGAGCTTGGGGCGAGGGGCACTGAAGCTTTCTTT.

This clonotype was seen only once. The chain has TRBV7-2 and TRBJ1-6; 10 positions agree with TRBD1. Trimming removed 1 base from V and 10 bases from J; junction bases left unmatched: 4. The CDR3 is 15 amino acids. In germline, CDR1 is SGHTA, CDR2 FQGNSA. This CDR3 reads CASSLGGQGRSPLHF. The CDR3 bases are TGTGCCAGCAGCTTAGGGGGACAGGGGAGATCACCCCTCCACTTT.

This clonotype was counted many times. This chain links TRBV28 with TRBJ2-2; D remains unclear. V was cut by 3 bases and J by 2 bases, with 10 bases left in between. The CDR3 loop spans 15 amino acids. Germline V gene sequence: CDR1 MDHEN, CDR2 SYDVKM. CDR3 sequence: CASSFKLSNTGELFF. The CDR3 DNA reads as TGTGCCAGCAGTTTTAAACTTTCCAACACCGGGGAGCTGTTTTTT.